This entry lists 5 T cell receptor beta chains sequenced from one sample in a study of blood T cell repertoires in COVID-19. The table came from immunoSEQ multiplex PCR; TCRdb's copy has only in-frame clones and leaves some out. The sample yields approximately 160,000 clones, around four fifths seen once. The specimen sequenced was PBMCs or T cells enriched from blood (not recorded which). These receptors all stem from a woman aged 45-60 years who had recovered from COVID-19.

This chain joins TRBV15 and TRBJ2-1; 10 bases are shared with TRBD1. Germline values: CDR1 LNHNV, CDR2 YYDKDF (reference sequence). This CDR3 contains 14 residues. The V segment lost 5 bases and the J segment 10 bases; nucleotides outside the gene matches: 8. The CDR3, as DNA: TGTGCCACCAGCGGGACAGGGGATGCGCGAGAGCAGTTCTTC. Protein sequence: CATSGTGDAREQFF.

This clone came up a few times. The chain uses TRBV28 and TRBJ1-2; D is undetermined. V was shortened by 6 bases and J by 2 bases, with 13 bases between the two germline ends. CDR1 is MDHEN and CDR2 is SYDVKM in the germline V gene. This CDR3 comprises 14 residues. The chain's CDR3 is CASSLDRINYGYTF. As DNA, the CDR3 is TGTGCCAGCAGCCTAGACCGAATCAACTATGGCTACACCTTC.

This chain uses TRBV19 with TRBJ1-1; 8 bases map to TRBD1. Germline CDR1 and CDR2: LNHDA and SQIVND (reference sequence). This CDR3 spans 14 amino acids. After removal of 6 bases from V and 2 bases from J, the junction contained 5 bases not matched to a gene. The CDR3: CASSNTGGNTEAFF. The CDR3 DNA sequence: TGTGCCAGTAGCAACACAGGGGGTAACACTGAAGCTTTCTTT.

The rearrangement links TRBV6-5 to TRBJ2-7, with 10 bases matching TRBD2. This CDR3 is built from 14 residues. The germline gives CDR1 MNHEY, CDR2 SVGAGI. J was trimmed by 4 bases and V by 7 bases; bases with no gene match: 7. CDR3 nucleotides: TGTGCCAGCAAGAGCGGGAGGGCATTTTACGAGCAGTACTTC. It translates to CASKSGRAFYEQYF.

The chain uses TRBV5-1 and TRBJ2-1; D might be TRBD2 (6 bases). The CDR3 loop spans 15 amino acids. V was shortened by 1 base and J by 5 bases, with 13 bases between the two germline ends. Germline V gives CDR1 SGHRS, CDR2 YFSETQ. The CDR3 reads CASSLKGGTNNEQFF. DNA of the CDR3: TGCGCCAGCAGCTTGAAGGGCGGGACGAACAATGAGCAGTTCTTC.